The 21 T cell receptor beta chains in this list originate from one sample, sequenced in a study of beta chain features in type 1 diabetes. Whole-study results and caveats: Significant though moderate, a shortening of TCRB CDR3s appeared in all four CD4+ subsets of Type 1 diabetes patients.

No antigen has been identified for these receptors. Investigators reverse transcribed all isolated RNA, so they sequenced expressed TCRB transcripts. Sequencing used immunoSEQ multiplex PCR; TCRdb keeps in-frame clones, though not all of them. Of a few hundred thousand clones listed, approximately 14% are singletons. Source material: naive CD4+ T cells from blood. These receptors all stem from a young man with type 1 diabetes.

The CDR3 bases are TGTGCCAGTAGTATAGATCGGGTAGGGGAACAGTTCTTC. This translates into CASSIDRVGEQFF. The chain recombines TRBV19 with TRBJ2-1; possibly TRBD1 for D (5 bases). This CDR3 has 13 residues. V lost 0 bases, J lost 13 bases, and 13 bases lay in between. Germline assignment: CDR1 LNHDA and CDR2 SQIVND (reference sequence).

The chain carries TRBV15 and TRBJ2-3; a possible D gene is TRBD2 (6 bases). Trimming took off 8 bases at V and 0 bases at J, with 9 bases between the two ends. Germline-derived CDR1 and CDR2 are LNHNV and YYDKDF (reference sequence). The CDR3 has 13 residues. CDR3 nucleotide sequence: TGTGCCACCGGCGGGGAGAGCACAGATACGCAGTATTTT. Its protein is CATGGESTDTQYF.

Regarding this clone: Other DNA sequences from this sample encode an identical CDR3 as well. The CDR3 DNA sequence: TGTGCCAGTAGTCCCAGGAACACTGAAGCTTTCTTT. This sequence encodes CASSPRNTEAFF. The chain uses TRBV19 and TRBJ1-1; D gene unclear. CDR1 and CDR2 from the germline V gene are LNHDA and SQIVND (reference sequence). The ends were cut back, 5 bases at V and 1 base at J, with 5 bases in the middle. This CDR3 has 12 residues.

This clone has only a few counts. The chain combines TRBV9 with TRBJ2-3; TRBD1 is a possible D gene (6 bases). From germline, CDR1 is SGDLS and CDR2 YYNGEE. The ends were cut back, 5 bases at V and 4 bases at J, with 14 bases in the middle. The CDR3 has 14 residues. CDR3 protein: CASSFTGFADTQYF. CDR3 bases: TGTGCCAGCAGTTTCACAGGGTTCGCAGATACGCAGTATTTT. Variable domain in full (rest from reference TRBV9 and TRBJ2-3): DSGVTQTPKHLITATGQRVTLRCSPRSGDLSVYWYQQSLDQGLQFLIQYYNGEERAKGNILERFSAQQFPDLHSELNLSSLELGDSALYFCASSFTGFADTQYFGPGTRLTVL.

This clone appeared a few times. The chain has TRBV15 and TRBJ2-3; 8 nucleotides agree with TRBD1. V lost 4 bases, J lost 3 bases, and 3 bases stayed unmatched. Germline CDR1 and CDR2: LNHNV and YYDKDF (reference sequence). CDR3 length: 14 amino acids. The CDR3 loop reads CATSTGQETDTQYF. DNA for the CDR3: TGTGCCACCAGCACGGGACAGGAGACAGATACGCAGTATTTT.

This clone was counted only a few times. The chain is built from TRBV4-1 and TRBJ1-5, with 7 bases lining up with TRBD1. Germline lookup yields CDR1 MGHRA and CDR2 YSYEKL. V shed 3 bases and J 1 base; nucleotides not matched to a gene: 6. The CDR3 totals 16 residues. In nucleotides, the CDR3 is TGCGCCAGCAGCCACGGGACAGTGATAAGCAATCAGCCCCAGCATTTT. Protein sequence: CASSHGTVISNQPQHF.

There are a few counts of this clone. This rearrangement joins TRBV29-1 to TRBJ2-7; a possible D gene is TRBD2 (6 bases). From germline, CDR1 is SQVTM and CDR2 ANQGSEA. V was trimmed by 0 bases and J by 2 bases, leaving 11 bases between them. CDR3 length: 14 residues. CDR3 DNA: TGCAGCGTTGAAGATCGGGGGAATACCTACGAGCAGTACTTC. Translating gives CSVEDRGNTYEQYF.

The chain joins TRBV19 to TRBJ1-6; tentative D call: TRBD1 (6 bases). Germline V gives CDR1 LNHDA, CDR2 SQIVND (reference sequence). With 5 bases removed from V and 10 bases from J, the gap between germline ends came to 21 bases. CDR3 length: 16 amino acids. The CDR3 spells CASSPAYTGFGSPLHF. As DNA, the CDR3 is TGTGCCAGTAGTCCCGCTTACACAGGGTTTGGATCACCCCTCCACTTT.

Remarks on this clone: Germline and junction disagree at one end, which may indicate a read error. The chain employs TRBV7-7 and TRBJ1-2; D perhaps matches TRBD1 (5 bases). The V gene's germline CDR1 is SSHAT and CDR2 FNYEAQ (reference sequence). The CDR3 length is 14 residues. This CDR3 is CASSLDHRFYGYTF. CDR3 bases: TGTGCTAGCAGCTTAGATCACAGGTTCTATGGCTACACCTTC.

This clone has only a few counts. The V and J genes are TRBV19 and TRBJ2-1; 7 bases are shared with TRBD2. Germline trimming cut 8 bases from V and 0 bases from J; bases unmatched to any gene: 10. The germline V gene has CDR1 LNHDA and CDR2 SQIVND (reference sequence). This CDR3 has 16 residues. This chain's CDR3 is CASATRGGSSYNEQFF. CDR3 bases: TGTGCCAGTGCTACCCGGGGCGGGAGCTCCTACAATGAGCAGTTCTTC. Combining the CDR3 with reference TRBV19 and TRBJ2-1 gives the whole variable domain DGGITQSPKYLFRKEGQNVTLSCEQNLNHDAMYWYRQDPGQGLRLIYYSQIVNDFQKGDIAEGYSVSREKKESFPLTVTSAQKNPTAFYLCASATRGGSSYNEQFFGPGTRLTVL.

The CDR3 is CASSIRQGGHGYTF. CDR3 coding DNA: TGTGCCAGTAGTATACGGCAGGGGGGCCATGGCTACACCTTC. V is TRBV19 and J is TRBJ1-2; 7 bases are a match to TRBD1. The CDR3 is made up of 14 amino acids. Germline V gives CDR1 LNHDA, CDR2 SQIVND (reference sequence). With 2 bases clipped from V and 6 bases from J, the junction kept 6 bases outside the gene matches.

This clone was observed a few times. The gene calls are TRBV2 and TRBJ2-1; D ambiguous. CDR1 and CDR2 from the germline V gene are SNHLY and FYNNEI. The CDR3 contains 12 residues. The ends were cut back, 7 bases at V and 4 bases at J, with 8 bases in the middle. The chain's CDR3 is CASNILYNEQFF. The DNA for the CDR3 is TGTGCCAGCAACATCCTTTACAATGAGCAGTTCTTC.

The chain recombines TRBV4-1 with TRBJ2-7; D call uncertain. CDR3 length equals 16 residues. Trimming took 0 bases from V and 3 from J, leaving 15 bases between them. Germline assignment: CDR1 MGHRA and CDR2 YSYEKL. The CDR3 spells CASSQESQANRYEQYF. The CDR3 coding sequence is TGCGCCAGCAGCCAAGAAAGCCAGGCGAACCGCTACGAGCAGTACTTC.

The genes are TRBV7-9 and TRBJ1-1; 8 nucleotides line up with TRBD1. The length of the CDR3 is 14 residues. V gave up 5 bases and J gave up 3 bases; unmatched junction bases: 5. From germline, CDR1 is SEHNR and CDR2 FQNEAQ (reference sequence). The CDR3 region is CASSPSTGDTEAFF. The DNA of the CDR3 is TGTGCCAGCAGCCCCTCGACAGGGGACACTGAAGCTTTCTTT.

This clone was observed a few times. V gene TRBV10-3 combines with J gene TRBJ2-1, with 7 bases aligning to TRBD1. CDR3 size: 15 residues. CDR1 ENHRY and CDR2 SYGVKD come from the germline V gene. The V segment lost 2 bases and the J segment 4 bases; nucleotides outside the gene matches: 5. The CDR3 nucleotides read TGTGCCATCAGTGAGGGGACAGCTGTTTACAATGAGCAGTTCTTC. As protein: CAISEGTAVYNEQFF.

The J gene is TRBJ2-1, the V gene TRBV29-1; D might be TRBD2 (7 bases). From germline, CDR1 is SQVTM and CDR2 ANQGSEA. Deletions cut 4 bases from V and 10 bases from J, with 23 bases between. The CDR3 is made up of 15 amino acids. CDR3 sequence reads: CSVGGKGGTAGEQFF. The CDR3 DNA reads as TGCAGCGTTGGGGGCAAGGGGGGGACCGCTGGGGAGCAGTTCTTC.

This clone was found a few times. The chain employs TRBV25-1 and TRBJ2-3, with D possibly matching TRBD1 (7 bases). CDR1 is MGHDK and CDR2 is SYGVNS in the germline V gene. The germline V and J ends were trimmed by 6 bases and 3 bases, with 10 bases remaining between them. This CDR3 comprises 13 residues. In nucleotides, the CDR3 is TGTGCCAGCAGCAGGGGGGTTACAGATACGCAGTATTTT. Protein: CASSRGVTDTQYF.

This chain's CDR3 is CAISDGTGYTEAFF. The DNA of the CDR3 is TGTGCCATCAGTGATGGGACAGGCTATACTGAAGCTTTCTTT. V and J are TRBV10-3 and TRBJ1-1, with TRBD1 identical over 8 bases. The junction had 5 bases not matched to a gene; V was cut back by 3 bases and J by 5 bases. CDR1 is ENHRY, CDR2 SYGVKD, per germline. This CDR3 region has 14 residues.

This clone was seen only a few times. The chain has TRBV30 and TRBJ1-1; weak D call: TRBD1 (5 bases). Germline V gives CDR1 GTSNPN, CDR2 SVGIG (reference sequence). V was clipped by 0 bases and J by 6 bases, with 14 bases between them. The length of the CDR3 is 14 residues. The CDR3 coding sequence is TGTGCCTGGAGTGTAGAGGCGGCGGGGGCTGAAGCTTTCTTT. Residues: CAWSVEAAGAEAFF.

This clone has only a few counts. The chain is built from TRBV18 and TRBJ2-7; TRBD2 is a possible D gene (6 bases). From germline, CDR1 is KGHSH and CDR2 LQKENI. The CDR3 sequence is 13 residues long. V was shortened by 6 bases and J by 4 bases, with 13 bases between the two germline ends. The CDR3 here is CASSQAAGYEQYF. Here the CDR3 DNA reads TGTGCCAGCTCCCAGGCTGCGGGGTACGAGCAGTACTTC.

A few counts support this clone. The chain employs TRBV6-6 and TRBJ1-3, with TRBD1 matching 9 bases. The CDR3 runs to 14 residues. Per germline, CDR1 MNHNY and CDR2 SVGAGI (reference sequence). J gave up 2 bases and V 6 bases, and 2 bases lay outside the gene matches. CDR3 region: CASSTGGTGNTIYF. CDR3 bases: TGTGCCAGCAGCACAGGGGGCACTGGAAACACCATATATTTT.